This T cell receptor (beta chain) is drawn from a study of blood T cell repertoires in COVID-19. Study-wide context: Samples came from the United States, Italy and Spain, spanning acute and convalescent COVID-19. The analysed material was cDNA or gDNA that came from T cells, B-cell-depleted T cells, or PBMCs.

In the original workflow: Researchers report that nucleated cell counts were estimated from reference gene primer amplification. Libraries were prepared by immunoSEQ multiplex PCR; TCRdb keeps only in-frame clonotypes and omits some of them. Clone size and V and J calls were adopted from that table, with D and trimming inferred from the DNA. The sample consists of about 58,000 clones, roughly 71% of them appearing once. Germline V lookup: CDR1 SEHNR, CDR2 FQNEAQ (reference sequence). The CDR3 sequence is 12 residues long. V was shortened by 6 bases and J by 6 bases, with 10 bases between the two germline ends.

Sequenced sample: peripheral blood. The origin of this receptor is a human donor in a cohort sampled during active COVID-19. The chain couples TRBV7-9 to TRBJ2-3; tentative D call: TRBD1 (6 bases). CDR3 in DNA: TGTGCCAGCAGTAGGACAGCCGATACGCAGTATTTT. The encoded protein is CASSRTADTQYF.